Listed below are T cell receptor beta chains from one sample, sequenced in a study of human T cells and chemical hapten exposure. TCRdb independently ran MiXCR on the RACE reads; one entry per CDR3 protein. The table lists roughly 42,000 distinct CDR3 sequences, roughly a tenth of them singletons, with 11% to 15% in the top ten. The sequencing here drew on whole blood, taken in connection with sensitization to the hapten diphenylcyclopropenone (DPC). The receptors were sampled from a woman younger than 45 with alopecia areata. Some clones in this sample may be carry-over from other donors' samples. Each CDR3 is given with its conserved first and last residue. D genes are given only for firm matches. Clone size is shown for a subset of rows, as once, few, many or a class of expanded clone.

size	V	J	D	DNA	CDR3
NA	TRBV28	TRBJ1-6	NA	TGTGCCAGCAGTCCTCCACAGGGATATAATTCACCCCTCCACTTT	CASSPPQGYNSPLHF
NA	TRBV7-2	TRBJ1-6	NA	TGTGCCAGCAGCTCCTGGGACCTGGGTTCCTCACCCCTCCACTTT	CASSSWDLGSSPLHF
many	TRBV3-1	TRBJ1-6	NA	TGTGCCAGCAGCACAGGGATCTATAATTCACCCCTCCACTTT	CASSTGIYNSPLHF
NA	TRBV6-5	TRBJ2-3	TRBD2	TGTGCCAGCAGTTCCGGGGGGGCCAAAGATACGCAGTATTTT	CASSSGGAKDTQYF
many	TRBV29-1	TRBJ2-7	NA	TGCAGCGTTGTATCGGAGGGCTACGAGCAGTACTTC	CSVVSEGYEQYF
few	TRBV7-8	TRBJ2-2	NA	TGTGCCAGCAGCATAGGGGAGAACACCGGGGAGCTGTTTTTT	CASSIGENTGELFF
few	TRBV29-1	TRBJ2-7	TRBD1	TGCAGCGTTGGGACAGGCTCCTACGAGCAGTACTTC	CSVGTGSYEQYF
NA	TRBV6-1	TRBJ2-7	NA	TGTGCCAGCACGGTAAGCTCCTACGAGCAGTACTTC	CASTVSSYEQYF
few	TRBV3-1	TRBJ2-7	TRBD1	TGTGCCAGCAGCCAAGATCCCACAGGGGTATACGAGCAGTACTTC	CASSQDPTGVYEQYF
many	TRBV20-1	TRBJ2-3	TRBD2	TGCAGTGCTAGAGATGGAACTAGCGTGGGAGATACGCAGTATTTT	CSARDGTSVGDTQYF
NA	TRBV28	TRBJ2-5	NA	TGTGCCAGCAGTTCCACGGTCCAGCTGAACCACCTCCAAGAGACCCAGTACTTC	CASSSTVQLNHLQETQYF